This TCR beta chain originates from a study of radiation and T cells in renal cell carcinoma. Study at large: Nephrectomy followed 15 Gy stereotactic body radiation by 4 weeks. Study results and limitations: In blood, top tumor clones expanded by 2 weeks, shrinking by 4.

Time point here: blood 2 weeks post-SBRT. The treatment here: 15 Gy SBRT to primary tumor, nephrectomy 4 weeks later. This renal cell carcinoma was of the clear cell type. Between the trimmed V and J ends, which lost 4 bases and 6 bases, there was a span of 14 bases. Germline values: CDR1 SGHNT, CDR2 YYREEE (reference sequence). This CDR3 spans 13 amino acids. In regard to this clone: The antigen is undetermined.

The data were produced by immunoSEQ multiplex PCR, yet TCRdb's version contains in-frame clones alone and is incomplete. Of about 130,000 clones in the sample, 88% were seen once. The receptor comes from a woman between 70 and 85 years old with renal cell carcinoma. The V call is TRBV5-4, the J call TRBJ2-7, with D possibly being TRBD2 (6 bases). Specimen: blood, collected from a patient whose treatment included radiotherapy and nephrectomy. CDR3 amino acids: CASSDRDLPEQYF. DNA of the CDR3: TGTGCCAGCAGCGACCGGGACTTACCCGAGCAGTACTTC.